This TCR beta chain originates from a study of healthy donors' naive CD4 and CD8 T cells. Each TCR library used 500 ng of total RNA and a linear amplification protocol. MiXCR, run by TCRdb on the reads, gives a single entry per CDR3 protein. Among around 200,000 distinct CDR3 sequences listed, around 70% were seen once. CD4+CD8-CD45RO-CD45RA+ cells were naive CD4+; CD8+CD4-CD45RA+CD27bright cells were naive CD8+. Sequences were obtained from naive CD4+ and CD8+ T cells sorted from blood, pooled from several donors. The sequence was obtained from a pool of human donors in good health; the sample pools cells from several healthy donors.

CDR3 DNA sequence: TGTGCCAGTAGTACCAGACAGGGCTCGACTCAGCCCCAGCATTTT. It encodes CASSTRQGSTQPQHF. The V and J genes are TRBV19 and TRBJ1-5; 7 nucleotides line up with TRBD1. The CDR3 runs 15 residues. Per germline, CDR1 LNHDA and CDR2 SQIVND (reference sequence). J gave up 6 bases and V 4 bases, and 9 bases lay outside the gene matches.